The next 8 T cell receptor beta chains were all read from a single sample in a study of blood T cells in healthy people across ages. The second PCR ran about 6 to 11 cycles with a sample-barcoded 5' primer and J-beta primers. TCRdb reprocessed the 5' RACE reads via MiXCR and lists one record per CDR3 protein. The top ten clones hold 9.4% of a sample with more than 600,000 distinct CDR3 sequences, just under 25% of them seen once. These data were likewise used in another study, on T cells of mothers and their children.

The sequenced material came from blood. The receptors were gathered from a boy under 18 in good health.

The chain recombines TRBV20-1 with TRBJ2-6; D is unresolved. The CDR3 covers 15 residues. The germline V gene has CDR1 DFQATT and CDR2 SNEGSKA (reference sequence). Trimming removed 0 bases from V and 0 bases from J, with 6 bases in between. CDR3: CSARDLISGANVLTF. CDR3 DNA: TGCAGTGCTAGAGATCTGATCTCTGGGGCCAACGTCCTGACTTTC.

This chain connects TRBV28 to TRBJ2-2, with D perhaps TRBD2 (6 bases). Germline-derived CDR1 and CDR2 are MDHEN and SYDVKM. V was cut by 2 bases and J by 5 bases, with 9 bases left in between. The CDR3 spans 14 residues. CDR3 DNA: TGTGCCAGCAGTTTAGGTGGGAGGACCGGGGAGCTGTTTTTT. This encodes CASSLGGRTGELFF.

V usage is TRBV5-1 and J usage is TRBJ2-7; 9 bases agree with TRBD1. The end of the DNA aligns better with TRBJ2-1, so the J call may be wrong. This CDR3 contains 16 residues. Germline CDR1 is SGHRS and CDR2 is YFSETQ. CDR3 residues: CASSLPHSTGGNEQFF. The CDR3 bases are TGCGCCAGCAGCTTACCCCACTCGACAGGGGGCAATGAGCAGTTCTTC.

The chain joins TRBV7-2 to TRBJ2-1, with 7 bases identical to TRBD1. The J segment lost 4 bases and the V segment lost 5 bases, leaving 5 bases of the junction unmatched. CDR1 SGHTA and CDR2 FQGNSA come from the germline V gene. This CDR3 region has 14 residues. In DNA, the CDR3 is TGTGCCAGCAGCCCTTACAGGGGTTACAATGAGCAGTTCTTC. Encoded protein: CASSPYRGYNEQFF.

The chain recombines TRBV2 with TRBJ1-2, with 8 bases identical to TRBD1. This CDR3 comprises 17 residues. Germline V gene data show CDR1 as SNHLY and CDR2 as FYNNEI. V lost 4 bases and J lost 4; bases outside the gene matches: 14. CDR3 loop: CASSGPSPSGGVYGYTF. The CDR3 DNA follows: TGTGCCAGCAGTGGGCCTTCCCCTTCAGGGGGCGTCTATGGCTACACCTTC.

The CDR3 loop reads CASSLPPRGEKLFF. As DNA, the CDR3 is TGCGCCAGCAGCTTGCCACCCCGGGGTGAAAAACTGTTTTTT. The chain links TRBV5-1 to TRBJ1-4; D remains ambiguous. The CDR3 sequence is 14 residues long. V lost 1 base and J lost 7, with 11 bases in between. Germline loops: CDR1 SGHRS, CDR2 YFSETQ.

V is TRBV5-1 and J is TRBJ2-4; 10 bases are a match to TRBD1. Looked up from germline, CDR1 is SGHRS and CDR2 is YFSETQ. This CDR3 has 16 residues. The J segment lost 1 base and the V segment lost 4 bases, leaving 5 bases of the junction unmatched. The CDR3 loop reads CASSTGQGGAKNIQYF. The CDR3 DNA reads as TGCGCCAGCAGCACCGGACAGGGGGGGGCCAAAAACATTCAGTACTTC.

This clonotype was observed a handful of times. V usage is TRBV29-1 and J usage is TRBJ1-4, with a weak D call TRBD1 (5 bases). V was clipped by 6 bases and J by 9 bases, with 20 bases between them. The CDR3 consists of 14 residues. CDR1 is SQVTM and CDR2 is ANQGSEA in the germline V gene. The CDR3 spells CSVGAGTVSQKLFF. The CDR3 DNA sequence: TGCAGCGTCGGAGCCGGGACCGTCTCGCAAAAACTGTTTTTT.